This T cell receptor beta chain came from a study of blood T cell repertoires in COVID-19. Study-level background: Samples representing acute and convalescent COVID-19 were sourced from the United States, Italy and Spain. From T cells, B-cell-depleted T cells, or PBMCs came the material, which was cDNA or gDNA.

As handled by the study authors: Reference gene primer amplification yielded estimated nucleated cell counts. Profiled with immunoSEQ multiplex PCR; TCRdb holds only in-frame clones, not every one. D and trimming were read from the DNA, whereas the V and J calls and clone size are those reported in that table. Of around 450,000 clones listed, around 89% were seen once; the top ten hold 4% to 5.5%. The CDR3 covers 17 residues. Trimming removed 4 bases at V and 0 bases at J, with 18 bases between. The V gene's germline CDR1 is LGHDT and CDR2 YNNKEL (reference sequence). The source material was peripheral blood. This chain links TRBV3-1 (or the pseudogene TRBV3-2) with TRBJ1-1; no definite D call. The TCR comes from a woman in her thirties with acute or convalescent COVID-19. The DNA of the CDR3 is TGTGCCAGCAGCCCGAAGCGGGGAAGACTTATGAACACTGAAGCTTTCTTT. Protein product: CASSPKRGRLMNTEAFF.